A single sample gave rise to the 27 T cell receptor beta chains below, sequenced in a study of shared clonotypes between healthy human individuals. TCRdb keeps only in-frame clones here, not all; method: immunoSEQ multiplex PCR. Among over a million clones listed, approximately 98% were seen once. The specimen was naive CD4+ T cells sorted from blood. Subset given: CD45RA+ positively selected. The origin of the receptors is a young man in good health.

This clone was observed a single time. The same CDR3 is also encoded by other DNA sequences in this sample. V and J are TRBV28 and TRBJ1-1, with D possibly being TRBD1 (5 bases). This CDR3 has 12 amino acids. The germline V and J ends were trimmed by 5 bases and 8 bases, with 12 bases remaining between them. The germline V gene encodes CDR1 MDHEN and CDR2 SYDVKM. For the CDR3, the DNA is TGTGCCAGCAGTCTGGGGCGGGGAGAAGCTTTCTTT. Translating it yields CASSLGRGEAFF.

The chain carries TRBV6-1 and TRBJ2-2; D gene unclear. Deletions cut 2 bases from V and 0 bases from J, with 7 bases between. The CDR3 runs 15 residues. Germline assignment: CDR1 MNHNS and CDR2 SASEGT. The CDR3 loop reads CASSEQVTNTGELFF. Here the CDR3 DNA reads TGTGCCAGCAGTGAACAAGTAACGAACACCGGGGAGCTGTTTTTT.

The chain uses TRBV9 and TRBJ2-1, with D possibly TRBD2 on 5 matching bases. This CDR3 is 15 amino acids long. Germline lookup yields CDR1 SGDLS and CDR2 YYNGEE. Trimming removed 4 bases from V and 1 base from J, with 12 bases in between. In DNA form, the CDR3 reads TGTGCCAGCAGCCCCGCGCGAGGGTCCTACAATGAGCAGTTCTTC. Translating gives CASSPARGSYNEQFF.

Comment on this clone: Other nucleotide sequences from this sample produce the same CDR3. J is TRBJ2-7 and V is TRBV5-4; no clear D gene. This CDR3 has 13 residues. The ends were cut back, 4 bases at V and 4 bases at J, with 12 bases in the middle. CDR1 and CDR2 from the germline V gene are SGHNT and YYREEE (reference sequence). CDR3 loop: CASSPPGSYEQYF. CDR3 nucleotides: TGTGCCAGCAGCCCCCCCGGGTCATACGAGCAGTACTTC.

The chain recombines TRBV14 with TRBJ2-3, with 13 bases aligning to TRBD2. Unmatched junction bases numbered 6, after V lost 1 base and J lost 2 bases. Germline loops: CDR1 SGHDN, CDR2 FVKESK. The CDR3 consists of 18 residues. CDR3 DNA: TGTGCCAGCAGCCAAGGACGGGGGACTAGCGGGGCCACAGATACGCAGTATTTT. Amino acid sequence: CASSQGRGTSGATDTQYF.

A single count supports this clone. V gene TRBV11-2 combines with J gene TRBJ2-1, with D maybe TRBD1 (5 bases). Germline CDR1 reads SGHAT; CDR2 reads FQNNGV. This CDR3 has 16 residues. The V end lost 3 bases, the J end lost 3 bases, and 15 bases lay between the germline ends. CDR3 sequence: CASSFRVPSLYNEQFF. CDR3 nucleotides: TGTGCCAGCAGCTTCAGGGTCCCTAGTCTCTACAATGAGCAGTTCTTC.

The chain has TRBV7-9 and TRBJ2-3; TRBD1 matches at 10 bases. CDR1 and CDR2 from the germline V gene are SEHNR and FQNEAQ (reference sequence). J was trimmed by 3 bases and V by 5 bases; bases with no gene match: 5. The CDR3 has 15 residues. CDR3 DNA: TGTGCCAGCAGCCATCCGGGACAGGGGACAGATACGCAGTATTTT. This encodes CASSHPGQGTDTQYF.

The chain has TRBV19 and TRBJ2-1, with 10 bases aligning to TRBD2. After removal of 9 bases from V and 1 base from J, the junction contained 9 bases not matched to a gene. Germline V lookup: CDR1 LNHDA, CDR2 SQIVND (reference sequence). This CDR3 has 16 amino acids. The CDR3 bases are TGTGCCAGCAGTCCAAGAGCGGGAGGGTCCTACAATGAGCAGTTCTTC. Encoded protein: CASSPRAGGSYNEQFF.

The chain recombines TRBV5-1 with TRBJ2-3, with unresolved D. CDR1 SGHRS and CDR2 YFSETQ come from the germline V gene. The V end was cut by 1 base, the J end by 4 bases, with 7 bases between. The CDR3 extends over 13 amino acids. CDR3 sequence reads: CASSLQSPDTQYF. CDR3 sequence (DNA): TGCGCCAGCAGCTTGCAGAGCCCAGATACGCAGTATTTT. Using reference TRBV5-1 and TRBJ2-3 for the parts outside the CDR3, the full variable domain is KAGVTQTPRYLIKTRGQQVTLSCSPISGHRSVSWYQQTPGQGLQFLFEYFSETQRNKGNFPGRFSGRQFSNSRSEMNVSTLELGDSALYLCASSLQSPDTQYFGPGTRLTVL.

CDR3 sequence (DNA): TGTGCCAGTAGACCCCCTAGCACAGATACGCAGTATTTT. It specifies CASRPPSTDTQYF. The chain has TRBV19 and TRBJ2-3, with unresolved D. V was shortened by 6 bases and J by 0 bases, with 7 bases between the two germline ends. Germline V gene data show CDR1 as LNHDA and CDR2 as SQIVND (reference sequence). The CDR3 runs to 13 residues.

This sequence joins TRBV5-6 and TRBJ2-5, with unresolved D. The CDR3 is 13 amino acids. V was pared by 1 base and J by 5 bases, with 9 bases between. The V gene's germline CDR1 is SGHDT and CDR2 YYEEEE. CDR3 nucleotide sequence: TGTGCCAGCAGCTTGAGTAGTACTGAGACCCAGTACTTC. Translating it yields CASSLSSTETQYF.

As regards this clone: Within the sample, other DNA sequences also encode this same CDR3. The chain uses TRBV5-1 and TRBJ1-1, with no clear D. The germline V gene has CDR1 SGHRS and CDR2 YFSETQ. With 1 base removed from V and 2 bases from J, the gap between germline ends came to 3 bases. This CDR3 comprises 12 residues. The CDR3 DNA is TGCGCCAGCAGCTTGACTAACACTGAAGCTTTCTTT. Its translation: CASSLTNTEAFF.

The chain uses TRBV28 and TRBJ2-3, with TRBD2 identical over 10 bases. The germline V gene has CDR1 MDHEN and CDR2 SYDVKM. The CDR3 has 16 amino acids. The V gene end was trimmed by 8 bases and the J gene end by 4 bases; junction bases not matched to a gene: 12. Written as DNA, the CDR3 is TGTGCCAGCCAAGGGTTACTAGCGGGACACTCAGATACGCAGTATTTT. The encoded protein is CASQGLLAGHSDTQYF.

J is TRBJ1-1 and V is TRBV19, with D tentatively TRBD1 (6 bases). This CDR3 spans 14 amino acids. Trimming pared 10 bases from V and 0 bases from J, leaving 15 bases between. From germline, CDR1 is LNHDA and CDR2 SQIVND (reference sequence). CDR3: CATIRGTLNTEAFF. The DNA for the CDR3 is TGTGCCACTATCCGCGGGACATTGAACACTGAAGCTTTCTTT.

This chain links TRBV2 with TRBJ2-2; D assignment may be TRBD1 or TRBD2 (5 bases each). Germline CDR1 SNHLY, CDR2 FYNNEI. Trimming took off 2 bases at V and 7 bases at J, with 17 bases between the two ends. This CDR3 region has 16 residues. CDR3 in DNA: TGTGCCAGCAGTGAACTCCGGGGCCAGGTGAACGGGGAGCTGTTTTTT. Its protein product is CASSELRGQVNGELFF.

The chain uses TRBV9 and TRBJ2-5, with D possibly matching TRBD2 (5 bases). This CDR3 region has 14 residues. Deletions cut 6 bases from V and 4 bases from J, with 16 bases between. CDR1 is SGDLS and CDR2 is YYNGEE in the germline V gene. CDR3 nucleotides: TGTGCCAGCACGGTGGGAGCCACCTCAGAGACCCAGTACTTC. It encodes CASTVGATSETQYF.

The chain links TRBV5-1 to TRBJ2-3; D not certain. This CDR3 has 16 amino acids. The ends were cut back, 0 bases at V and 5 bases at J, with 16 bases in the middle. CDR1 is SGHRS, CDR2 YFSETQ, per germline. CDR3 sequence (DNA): TGCGCCAGCAGCTTGGCCCCCCGCAGCGTCCGAGATACGCAGTATTTT. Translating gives CASSLAPRSVRDTQYF.

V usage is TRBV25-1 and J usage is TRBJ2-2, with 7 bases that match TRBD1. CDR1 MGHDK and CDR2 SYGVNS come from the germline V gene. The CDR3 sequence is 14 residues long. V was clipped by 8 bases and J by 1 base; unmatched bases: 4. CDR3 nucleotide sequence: TGTGCCAGCGCCAGGACAGGGAACACCGGGGAGCTGTTTTTT. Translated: CASARTGNTGELFF.

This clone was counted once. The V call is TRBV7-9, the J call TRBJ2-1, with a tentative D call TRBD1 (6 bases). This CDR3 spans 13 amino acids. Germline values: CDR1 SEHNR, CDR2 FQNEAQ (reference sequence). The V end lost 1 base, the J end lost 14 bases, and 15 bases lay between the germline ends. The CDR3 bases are TGTGCCAGCAGCTTAGTAGTATACCAGGGGAAGTTCTTC. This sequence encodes CASSLVVYQGKFF.

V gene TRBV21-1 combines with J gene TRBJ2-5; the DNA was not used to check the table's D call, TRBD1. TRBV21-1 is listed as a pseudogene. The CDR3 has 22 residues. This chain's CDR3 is CASSKAYRTGQGASKGQETQYF. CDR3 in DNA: TGTGCCAGCAGCAAAGCCTACAGGACGGGACAGGGGGCGTCGAAAGGGCAAGAGACCCAGTACTTC.

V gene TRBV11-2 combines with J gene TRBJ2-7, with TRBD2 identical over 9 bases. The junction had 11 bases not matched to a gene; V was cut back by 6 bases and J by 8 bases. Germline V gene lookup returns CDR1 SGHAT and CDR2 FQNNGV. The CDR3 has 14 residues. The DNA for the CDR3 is TGTGCCAGCAGTCGACTAGCGGCCCAATGGCAGCAGTACTTC. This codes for CASSRLAAQWQQYF.

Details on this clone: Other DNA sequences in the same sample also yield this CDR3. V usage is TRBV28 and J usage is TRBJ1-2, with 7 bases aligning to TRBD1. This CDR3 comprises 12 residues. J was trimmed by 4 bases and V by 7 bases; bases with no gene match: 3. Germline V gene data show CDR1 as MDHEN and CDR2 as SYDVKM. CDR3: CASTPGGYGYTF. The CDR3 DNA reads TGTGCCAGCACCCCAGGGGGCTATGGCTACACCTTC.

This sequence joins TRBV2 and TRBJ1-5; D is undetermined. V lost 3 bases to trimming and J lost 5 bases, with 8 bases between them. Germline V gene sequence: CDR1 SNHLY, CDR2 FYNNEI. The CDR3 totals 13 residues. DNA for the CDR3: TGTGCCAGCAGTGACGACGGTTATCAGCCCCAGCATTTT. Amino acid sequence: CASSDDGYQPQHF.

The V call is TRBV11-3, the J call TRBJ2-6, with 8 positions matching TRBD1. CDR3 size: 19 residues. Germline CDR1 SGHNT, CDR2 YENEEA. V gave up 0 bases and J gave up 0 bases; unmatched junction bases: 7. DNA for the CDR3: TGTGCCAGCAGCTTAGATAGTGGACAGGGACTCTCTGGGGCCAACGTCCTGACTTTC. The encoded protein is CASSLDSGQGLSGANVLTF. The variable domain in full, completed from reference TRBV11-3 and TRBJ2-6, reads EAGVVQSPRYKIIEKKQPVAFWCNPISGHNTLYWYLQNLGQGPELLIRYENEEAVDDSQLPKDRFSAERLKGVDSTLKIQPAELGDSAVYLCASSLDSGQGLSGANVLTFGAGSRLTVL.

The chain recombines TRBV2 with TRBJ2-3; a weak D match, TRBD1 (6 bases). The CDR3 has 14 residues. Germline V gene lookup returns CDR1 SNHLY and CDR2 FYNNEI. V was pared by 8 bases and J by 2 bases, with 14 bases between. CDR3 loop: CASSWGPPTDTQYF. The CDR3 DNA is TGTGCCAGCTCCTGGGGGCCCCCCACAGATACGCAGTATTTT.

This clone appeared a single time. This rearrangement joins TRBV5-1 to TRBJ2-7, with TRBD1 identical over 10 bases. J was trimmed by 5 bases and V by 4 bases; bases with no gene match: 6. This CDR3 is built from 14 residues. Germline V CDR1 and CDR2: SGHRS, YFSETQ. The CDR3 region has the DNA TGCGCCAGCAGCCGGACAGGGGGTAACGACGAGCAGTACTTC. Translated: CASSRTGGNDEQYF.

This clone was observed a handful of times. CDR3 residues: CASSLVQGRNNSSYNEQFF. The CDR3 DNA follows: TGTGCCAGCAGCTTGGTTCAGGGCCGGAACAACAGCTCCTACAATGAGCAGTTCTTC. The chain couples TRBV7-9 to TRBJ2-1, with D possibly TRBD1 on 5 matching bases. Germline V gene data show CDR1 as SEHNR and CDR2 as FQNEAQ (reference sequence). This CDR3 contains 19 residues. V dropped 3 bases and J dropped 0 bases, with 21 bases sitting between them.